The next 15 T cell receptor beta chains were all read from a single sample in a study of blood T cell repertoires in COVID-19. Clones were sequenced by immunoSEQ multiplex PCR, and TCRdb holds only the in-frame ones, with some missing. This table holds about 68,000 clones, roughly nine tenths found once. The sequenced material came from peripheral blood. The source is a man over 45 with acute or convalescent COVID-19.

The V and J genes are TRBV5-4 and TRBJ2-1; 8 nucleotides agree with TRBD2. Unmatched junction bases numbered 10, after V lost 6 bases and J lost 5 bases. Germline CDR1 is SGHNT and CDR2 is YYREEE (reference sequence). The CDR3 extends over 15 amino acids. Here the CDR3 reads CASTDPTGGDNEQFF. The CDR3 nucleotides are TGTGCCAGCACCGACCCTACGGGAGGGGACAATGAGCAGTTCTTC.

The chain carries TRBV2 and TRBJ2-4; TRBD2 agrees at 10 bases. Germline CDR1 is SNHLY and CDR2 is FYNNEI. J gave up 0 bases and V 9 bases, and 11 bases lay outside the gene matches. The CDR3 has 17 residues. CDR3 coding DNA: TGTGCCAGTGCCGGGACTAGCGCACGCCGAGCCAAAAACATTCAGTACTTC. Amino acids: CASAGTSARRAKNIQYF.

The chain couples TRBV7-9 to TRBJ1-2, with TRBD1 matching 10 bases. Germline V gene lookup returns CDR1 SEHNR and CDR2 FQNEAQ (reference sequence). The CDR3 runs 13 residues. With 4 bases clipped from V and 6 bases from J, the junction kept 2 bases outside the gene matches. The CDR3 region has the DNA TGTGCCAGCAGCTACGGACAGGGGGATGGCTACACCTTC. It is translated as CASSYGQGDGYTF.

The CDR3 here is CSAGTVGTGELFF. The CDR3 bases are TGCAGCGCCGGGACAGTTGGAACCGGGGAGCTGTTTTTT. The rearrangement joins TRBV29-1 to TRBJ2-2; 7 bases are a match to TRBD1. The CDR3 sequence is 13 residues long. V was clipped by 7 bases and J by 5 bases; unmatched bases: 7. Germline CDR1 is SQVTM and CDR2 is ANQGSEA.

This chain joins TRBV27 and TRBJ2-2; 8 bases fit TRBD2. Germline-derived CDR1 and CDR2 are MNHEY and SMNVEV (reference sequence). V was clipped by 7 bases and J by 6 bases; unmatched bases: 7. This CDR3 spans 14 amino acids. The CDR3 DNA follows: TGTGCCAGCAAGCGGGAGCTGTTGGCCGGGGAGCTGTTTTTT. Residues: CASKRELLAGELFF.

The CDR3 region has the DNA TGTGCCAGCAGCCAAGGTCTAACTAGACGGGCCTACAATGAGCAGTTCTTC. This codes for CASSQGLTRRAYNEQFF. The J gene is TRBJ2-1, the V gene TRBV14; D is possibly TRBD2 (5 bases). The CDR3 is made up of 17 amino acids. CDR1 and CDR2 from the germline V gene are SGHDN and FVKESK. V was pared by 1 base and J by 2 bases, with 15 bases between.

The chain combines TRBV4-2 with TRBJ1-4; no definite D call. This CDR3 contains 12 residues. Germline V gene data show CDR1 as LGHNA and CDR2 as YNFKEQ. V lost 0 bases to trimming and J lost 11 bases, with 7 bases between them. The CDR3 bases are TGTGCCAGCAGCCAAGAGACGGAGAAACTGTTTTTT. It encodes CASSQETEKLFF.

The chain carries TRBV7-2 and TRBJ2-2; 12 bases match TRBD2. The CDR3 has 16 residues. The V gene's germline CDR1 is SGHTA and CDR2 FQGNSA. After removal of 5 bases from V and 2 bases from J, the junction contained 3 bases not matched to a gene. The CDR3 region is CASSATSGRNTGELFF. CDR3 sequence (DNA): TGTGCCAGCAGCGCGACTAGCGGGAGAAACACCGGGGAGCTGTTTTTT.

The chain couples TRBV5-1 to TRBJ1-4; D is perhaps TRBD1 (6 bases). CDR3 size: 14 residues. Looked up from germline, CDR1 is SGHRS and CDR2 is YFSETQ. Trimming removed 4 bases at V and 4 bases at J, with 11 bases between. The CDR3 DNA is TGCGCCAGCAGCCCGACAGGCCGTAATGAAAAACTGTTTTTT. Amino acid sequence: CASSPTGRNEKLFF.

The rearrangement joins TRBV19 to TRBJ2-3; D perhaps matches TRBD1 (6 bases). From germline, CDR1 is LNHDA and CDR2 SQIVND (reference sequence). The CDR3 runs 15 residues. V was trimmed by 1 base and J by 4 bases, leaving 12 bases between them. DNA for the CDR3: TGTGCCAGTAGTATAGGCCAGGGGAGAGCAGATACGCAGTATTTT. Translated: CASSIGQGRADTQYF.

DNA for the CDR3: TGTGCCAGCAGCCAAGAGAGCGGGACCTACAATGAGCAGTTCTTC. Its protein is CASSQESGTYNEQFF. The chain combines TRBV4-2 with TRBJ2-1; 7 nucleotides match TRBD2. Germline lookup yields CDR1 LGHNA and CDR2 YNFKEQ. Losses at the gene ends were 0 bases for V and 2 bases for J; bases not matched to a gene: 1. This CDR3 spans 15 amino acids.

This clone was counted a single time. V is TRBV6-4 and J is TRBJ2-1, with TRBD2 as a possible D gene (6 bases). The CDR3 loop spans 16 amino acids. V was pared by 6 bases and J by 9 bases, with 24 bases between. The V gene's germline CDR1 is MRHNA and CDR2 SNTAGT. The CDR3: CASRSSVGLKGGEQFF. The CDR3 bases are TGTGCCAGCAGAAGTTCCGTGGGACTCAAAGGTGGTGAGCAGTTCTTC.

This clone was counted only a few times. CDR3 in amino acids: CASSWDSQLISPYF. In DNA form, the CDR3 reads TGTGCCAGCAGCTGGGACAGTCAATTGATCTCGCCGTACTTC. The chain couples TRBV28 to TRBJ2-7, with 7 bases matching TRBD1. Looked up from germline, CDR1 is MDHEN and CDR2 is SYDVKM. The CDR3 spans 14 residues. Trimming cost V 6 bases and J 12 bases; bases outside gene matches: 17.

This clone was recorded a few times. The rearrangement joins TRBV7-9 to TRBJ2-2; a possible D gene is TRBD2 (6 bases). There are 18 residues in the CDR3. V was clipped by 3 bases and J by 7 bases, with 24 bases between them. Germline V gene lookup returns CDR1 SEHNR and CDR2 FQNEAQ (reference sequence). The CDR3 sequence is CASSFLPYRRGGSGELFF. The CDR3 region has the DNA TGTGCCAGCAGCTTTCTCCCTTACCGGCGAGGAGGGAGCGGGGAGCTGTTTTTT.

The gene calls are TRBV14 and TRBJ1-1; D is ambiguous. The ends were cut back, 2 bases at V and 0 bases at J, with 4 bases in the middle. The CDR3 has 13 amino acids. Germline lookup yields CDR1 SGHDN and CDR2 FVKESK. In DNA, the CDR3 is TGTGCCAGCAGCCAATCATTGAACACTGAAGCTTTCTTT. Translation: CASSQSLNTEAFF.